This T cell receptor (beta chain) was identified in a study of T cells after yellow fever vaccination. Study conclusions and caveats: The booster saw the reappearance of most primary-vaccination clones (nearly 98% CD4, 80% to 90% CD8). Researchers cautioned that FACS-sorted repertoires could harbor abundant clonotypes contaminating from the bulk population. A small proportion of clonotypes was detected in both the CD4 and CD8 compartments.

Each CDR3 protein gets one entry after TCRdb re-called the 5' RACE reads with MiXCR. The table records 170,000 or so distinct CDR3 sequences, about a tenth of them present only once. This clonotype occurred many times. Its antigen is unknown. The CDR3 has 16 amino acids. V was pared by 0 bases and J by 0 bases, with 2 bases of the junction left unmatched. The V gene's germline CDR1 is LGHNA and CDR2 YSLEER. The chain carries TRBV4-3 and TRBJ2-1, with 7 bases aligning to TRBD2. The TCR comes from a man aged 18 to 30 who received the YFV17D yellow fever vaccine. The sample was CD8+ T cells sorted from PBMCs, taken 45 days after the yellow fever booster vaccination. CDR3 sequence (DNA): TGCGCCAGCAGCCAAGAGCCGGGGGGCTCCTACAATGAGCAGTTCTTC. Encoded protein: CASSQEPGGSYNEQFF.